A selection of T cell receptor beta chains follows, all from one sample in a study of PD-1 and CTLA-4 blockade in melanoma. This table comes from immunoSEQ multiplex PCR, and its TCRdb copy is limited to in-frame clones, with some not included. Of tens of thousands of clones in the sample, around 88% are singletons; the top ten hold approximately 7.8%. Sequenced here: CD8+ T cells from peripheral blood, sampled before anti-PD-1 treatment. The receptors originated from a human donor with melanoma. CDR3s include the opening cysteine and the closing phenylalanine or tryptophan. A D gene is named only where the DNA matches it firmly. Clone size is shown for a subset of rows, as once, few, many or a class of expanded clone.

D	size	J	V	DNA	CDR3
NA	NA	TRBJ1-6	TRBV19	TGTGCCAGTAGTATGGGGAATTCACCCCTCCACTTT	CASSMGNSPLHF
TRBD1	NA	TRBJ1-5	TRBV2	TGTGCCAGCAGTGCCACAGGGGTGTATAGCAATCAGCCCCAGCATTTT	CASSATGVYSNQPQHF
TRBD1	once	TRBJ2-7	TRBV2	TGTGCCAGCAGTGAGGGGACAGGGGGGCTCTACGAGCAGTACTTC	CASSEGTGGLYEQYF
TRBD2	NA	TRBJ2-7	TRBV2	TGTGCCAGCAGTGTTTCTAGCGGTGGCTCCTACGAGCAGTACTTC	CASSVSSGGSYEQYF
TRBD1	NA	TRBJ1-2	TRBV4-2	TGTGCCAGCAGCCAAGGGACAGGGGGCGGCTACACCTTC	CASSQGTGGGYTF
NA	NA	TRBJ2-3	TRBV6-6	TGTGCCAGCACCTATTCTCGGGATACGCAGTATTTT	CASTYSRDTQYF
TRBD1	NA	TRBJ1-2	TRBV29-1	TGCAGCATACAGGGGATTGATTACTATGGCTACACCTTC	CSIQGIDYYGYTF
NA	NA	TRBJ1-1	TRBV2	TGTGCCAGCAGTCCGAATTTGGAGGTCACTGAAGCTTTCTTT	CASSPNLEVTEAFF
NA	NA	TRBJ2-7	TRBV5-6	TGTGCCAGCAGCTTGCGGGGTGGGTTCGGGTACGAGCAGTACTTC	CASSLRGGFGYEQYF
TRBD1	NA	TRBJ1-1	TRBV30	TGTGCCTGGAGTCCTCCCGACAGGGTCGGGGCTGAAGCTTTCTTT	CAWSPPDRVGAEAFF
NA	NA	TRBJ2-1	TRBV2	TGTGCCAGCGAGGCTAGGGGCAATGAGCAGTTCTTC	CASEARGNEQFF
NA	NA	TRBJ2-2	TRBV15	TGTGCCACCAGCAGAGACCCCGGGACTGTGAACACCGGGGAGCTGTTTTTT	CATSRDPGTVNTGELFF
TRBD1	NA	TRBJ1-2	TRBV10-3	TGTGCCACCTGGACAGGGGGCTATGGCTACACCTTC	CATWTGGYGYTF
NA	NA	TRBJ1-3	TRBV2	TGTGCCACCCTCTCTGGAAACACCATATATTTT	CATLSGNTIYF
NA	NA	TRBJ2-1	TRBV11-3	TGTGCCAGCAGCTTAGGGGCCTACAATGAGCAGTTCTTC	CASSLGAYNEQFF
NA	NA	TRBJ1-5	TRBV10-3	TGTGCCATCAGTGATGAGATCGCGTGGCCCCAGCATTTT	CAISDEIAWPQHF
NA	NA	TRBJ2-7	TRBV2	TGTGCCAGCAGTGAACCTCCCGGAGAGCAGTACTTC	CASSEPPGEQYF